One and the same sample provided the 5 T cell receptor beta chains below, sequenced in a study of blood T cell repertoires in COVID-19. Only in-frame clones appear in the TCRdb table, and some are missing; sequencing was by immunoSEQ multiplex PCR. The top ten hold 4.5% to 6.5% of the sample, which has 150,000 to 200,000 clones, approximately 82% seen once. Sequenced input: PBMCs or T cells enriched from blood (not recorded which). The receptors were gathered from an older woman with acute COVID-19.

The genes are TRBV19 and TRBJ1-2, with TRBD1 matching over 7 bases. Germline trimming cut 6 bases from V and 8 bases from J; bases unmatched to any gene: 9. The CDR3 runs 13 residues. Germline CDR1 LNHDA, CDR2 SQIVND (reference sequence). DNA for the CDR3: TGTGCCAGTAGGAGAGGGGTAGGGGGCGGCTACACCTTC. The encoded protein is CASRRGVGGGYTF.

In this sample, this clone turned up a few times. This chain links TRBV3-1 (or the pseudogene TRBV3-2) with TRBJ2-2; 7 nucleotides match TRBD2. CDR1 is LGHDT and CDR2 is YNNKEL in the germline V gene (reference sequence). The J segment lost 5 bases and the V segment lost 1 base, leaving 7 bases of the junction unmatched. This CDR3 has 16 residues. This CDR3 reads CASSQGGLAVTGELFF. The CDR3 region has the DNA TGTGCCAGCAGCCAAGGAGGGCTAGCGGTAACCGGGGAGCTGTTTTTT.

This clone was found once. The rearrangement links TRBV28 to TRBJ1-5; 10 bases are shared with TRBD1. The CDR3 runs 15 residues. Unmatched junction bases numbered 6, after V lost 6 bases and J lost 4 bases. Germline values: CDR1 MDHEN, CDR2 SYDVKM. Here the CDR3 reads CASRDGQGENQPQHF. In DNA, the CDR3 is TGTGCCAGCAGGGATGGACAGGGGGAAAATCAGCCCCAGCATTTT.

This rearrangement joins TRBV20-1 to TRBJ2-4; TRBD1 matches at 7 bases. There are 15 residues in the CDR3. With V trimmed by 3 bases and J by 0 bases, 5 bases remained unmatched. Germline loops: CDR1 DFQATT, CDR2 SNEGSKA (reference sequence). CDR3 sequence reads: CSASWGQLAKNIQYF. Here the CDR3 DNA reads TGCAGTGCTAGTTGGGGACAGCTAGCCAAAAACATTCAGTACTTC.

This rearrangement joins TRBV3-1 (or the pseudogene TRBV3-2) to TRBJ1-6; D is undetermined. V gave up 4 bases and J gave up 4 bases, with 11 bases separating them. The germline V gene encodes CDR1 LGHDT and CDR2 YNNKEL (reference sequence). The CDR3 contains 15 residues. The CDR3 DNA sequence: TGTGCCAGCAGCCGGGCAGGCCCTTATAATTCACCCCTCCACTTT. It encodes CASSRAGPYNSPLHF.